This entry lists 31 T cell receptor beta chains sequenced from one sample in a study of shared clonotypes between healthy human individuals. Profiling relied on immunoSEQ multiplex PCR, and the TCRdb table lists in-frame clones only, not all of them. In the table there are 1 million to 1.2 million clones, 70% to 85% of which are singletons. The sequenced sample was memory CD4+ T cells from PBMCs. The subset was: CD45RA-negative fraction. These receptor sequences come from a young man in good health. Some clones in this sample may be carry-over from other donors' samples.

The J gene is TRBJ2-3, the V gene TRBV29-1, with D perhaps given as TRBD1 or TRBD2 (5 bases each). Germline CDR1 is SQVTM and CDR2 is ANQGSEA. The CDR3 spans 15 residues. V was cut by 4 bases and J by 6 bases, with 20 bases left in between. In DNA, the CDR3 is TGCAGCGTTGGGTGGGGGAGACCCGTCCAGGATACGCAGTATTTT. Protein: CSVGWGRPVQDTQYF.

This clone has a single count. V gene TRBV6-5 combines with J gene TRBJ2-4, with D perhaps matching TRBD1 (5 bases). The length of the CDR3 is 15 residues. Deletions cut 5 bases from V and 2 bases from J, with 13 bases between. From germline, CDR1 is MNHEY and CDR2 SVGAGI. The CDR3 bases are TGTGCCAGCAGTCTCGGTGGGGCCACCAAAAACATTCAGTACTTC. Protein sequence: CASSLGGATKNIQYF.

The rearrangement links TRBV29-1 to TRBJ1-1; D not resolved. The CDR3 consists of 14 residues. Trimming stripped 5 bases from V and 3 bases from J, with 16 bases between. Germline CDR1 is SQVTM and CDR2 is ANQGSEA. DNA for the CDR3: TGCAGCGTTCCATTCGGGAACCCACACACTGAAGCTTTCTTT. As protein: CSVPFGNPHTEAFF.

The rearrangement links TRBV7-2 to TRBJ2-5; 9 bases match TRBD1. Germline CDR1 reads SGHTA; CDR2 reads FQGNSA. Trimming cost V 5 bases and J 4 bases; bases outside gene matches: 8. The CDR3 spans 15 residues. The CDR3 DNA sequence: TGTGCCAGCAGCATAGACAGGGGGTTAGCAGAGACCCAGTACTTC. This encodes CASSIDRGLAETQYF.

CDR3 amino acids: CASSVAGGPVETQYF. The DNA of the CDR3 is TGTGCCAGCAGCGTAGCGGGAGGGCCGGTCGAGACCCAGTACTTC. V usage is TRBV11-2 and J usage is TRBJ2-5; 11 positions agree with TRBD2. There are 15 residues in the CDR3. With 5 bases clipped from V and 5 bases from J, the junction kept 7 bases outside the gene matches. Looked up from germline, CDR1 is SGHAT and CDR2 is FQNNGV.

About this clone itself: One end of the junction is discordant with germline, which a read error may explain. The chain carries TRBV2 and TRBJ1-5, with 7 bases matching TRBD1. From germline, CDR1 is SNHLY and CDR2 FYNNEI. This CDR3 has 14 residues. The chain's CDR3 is CACRGRGANQPQHF. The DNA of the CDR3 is TGTGCCTGCAGGGGCAGGGGGGCCAATCAGCCCCAGCATTTT.

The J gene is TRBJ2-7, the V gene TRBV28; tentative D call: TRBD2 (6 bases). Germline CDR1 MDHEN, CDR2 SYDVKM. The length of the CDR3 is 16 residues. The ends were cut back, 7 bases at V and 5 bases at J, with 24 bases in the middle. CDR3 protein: CASIPPGRDFSHEQYF. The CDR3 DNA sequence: TGTGCCAGCATCCCTCCCGGCAGGGACTTTTCCCACGAGCAGTACTTC.

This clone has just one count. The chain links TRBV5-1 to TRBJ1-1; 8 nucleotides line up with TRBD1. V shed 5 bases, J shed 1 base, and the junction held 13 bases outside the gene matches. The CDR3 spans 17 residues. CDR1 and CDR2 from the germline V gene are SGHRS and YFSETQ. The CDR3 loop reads CASRLYRGLGANTEAFF. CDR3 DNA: TGCGCCAGCAGGTTGTACAGGGGGTTAGGGGCGAACACTGAAGCTTTCTTT.

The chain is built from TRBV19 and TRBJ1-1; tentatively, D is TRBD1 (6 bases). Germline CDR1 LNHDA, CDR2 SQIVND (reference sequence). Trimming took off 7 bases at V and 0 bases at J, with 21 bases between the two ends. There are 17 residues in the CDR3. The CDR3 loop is CASTFTGTPPLNTEAFF. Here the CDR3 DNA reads TGTGCCAGTACCTTCACCGGGACACCTCCCTTGAACACTGAAGCTTTCTTT.

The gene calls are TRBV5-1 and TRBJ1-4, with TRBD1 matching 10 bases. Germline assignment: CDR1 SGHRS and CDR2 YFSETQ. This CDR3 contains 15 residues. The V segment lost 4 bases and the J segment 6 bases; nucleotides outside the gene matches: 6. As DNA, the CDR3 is TGCGCCAGCAGCGCCGGACAGGGGGGATATGAAAAACTGTTTTTT. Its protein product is CASSAGQGGYEKLFF.

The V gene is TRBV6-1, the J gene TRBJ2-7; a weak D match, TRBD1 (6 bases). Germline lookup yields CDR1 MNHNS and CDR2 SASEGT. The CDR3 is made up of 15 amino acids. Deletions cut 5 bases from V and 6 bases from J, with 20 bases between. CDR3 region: CASSIMPGHAAEQYF. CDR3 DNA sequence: TGTGCCAGCAGTATCATGCCGGGACACGCCGCCGAGCAGTACTTC.

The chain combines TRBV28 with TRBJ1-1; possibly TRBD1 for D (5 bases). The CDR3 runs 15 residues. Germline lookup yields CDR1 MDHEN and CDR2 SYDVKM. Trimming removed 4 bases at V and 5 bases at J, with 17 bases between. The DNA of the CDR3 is TGTGCCAGCAGTTGGTCAACAGGCGTAGGGACTGAAGCTTTCTTT. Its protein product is CASSWSTGVGTEAFF.

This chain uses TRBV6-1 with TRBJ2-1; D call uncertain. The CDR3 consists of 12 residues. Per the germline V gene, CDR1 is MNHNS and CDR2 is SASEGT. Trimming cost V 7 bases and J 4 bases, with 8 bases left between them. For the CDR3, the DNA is TGTGCCAGCACCAAACTTTACAATGAGCAGTTCTTC. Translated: CASTKLYNEQFF.

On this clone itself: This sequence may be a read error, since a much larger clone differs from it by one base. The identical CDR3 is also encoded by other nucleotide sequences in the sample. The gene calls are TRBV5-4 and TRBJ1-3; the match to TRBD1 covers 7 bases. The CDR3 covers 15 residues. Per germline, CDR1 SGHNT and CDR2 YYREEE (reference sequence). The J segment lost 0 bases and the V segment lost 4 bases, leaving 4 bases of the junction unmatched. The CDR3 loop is CASSIDRASGNTIYF. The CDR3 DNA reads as TGTGCCAGCAGCATTGACAGGGCCTCTGGAAACACCATATATTTT.

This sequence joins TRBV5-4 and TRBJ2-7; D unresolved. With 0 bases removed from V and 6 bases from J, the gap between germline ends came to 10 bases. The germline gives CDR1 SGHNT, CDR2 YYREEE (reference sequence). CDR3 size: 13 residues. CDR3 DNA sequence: TGTGCCAGCAGCTTGGAACAATCCGGCGAGCAGTACTTC. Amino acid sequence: CASSLEQSGEQYF.

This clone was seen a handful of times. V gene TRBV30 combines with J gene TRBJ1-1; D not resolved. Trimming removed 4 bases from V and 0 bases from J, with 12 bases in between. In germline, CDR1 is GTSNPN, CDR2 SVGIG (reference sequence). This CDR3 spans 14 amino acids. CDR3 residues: CAWTLHRMNTEAFF. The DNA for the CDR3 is TGTGCCTGGACCCTACATCGTATGAACACTGAAGCTTTCTTT.

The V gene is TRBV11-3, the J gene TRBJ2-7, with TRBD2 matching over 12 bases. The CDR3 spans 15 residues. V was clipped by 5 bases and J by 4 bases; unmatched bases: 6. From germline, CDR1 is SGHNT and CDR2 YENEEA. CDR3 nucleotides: TGTGCCAGCAGCCCGACTAGCGGGAGACTATACGAGCAGTACTTC. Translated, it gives CASSPTSGRLYEQYF.

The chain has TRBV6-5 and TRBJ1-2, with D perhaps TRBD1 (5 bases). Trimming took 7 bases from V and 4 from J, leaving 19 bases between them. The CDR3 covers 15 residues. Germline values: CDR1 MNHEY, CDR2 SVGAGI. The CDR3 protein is CASTRGQGSFYGYTF. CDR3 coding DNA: TGTGCCAGCACCCGAGGGCAGGGATCCTTCTATGGCTACACCTTC.

The CDR3 loop is CASSYEGPYSNQPQHF. CDR3 nucleotides: TGTGCCAGCAGTTACGAGGGCCCTTATAGCAATCAGCCCCAGCATTTT. The chain combines TRBV6-6 with TRBJ1-5; D not certain. This CDR3 spans 16 amino acids. CDR1 is MNHNY, CDR2 SVGAGI, per germline (reference sequence). V shed 2 bases and J shed 0 bases, with 11 bases lying between them.

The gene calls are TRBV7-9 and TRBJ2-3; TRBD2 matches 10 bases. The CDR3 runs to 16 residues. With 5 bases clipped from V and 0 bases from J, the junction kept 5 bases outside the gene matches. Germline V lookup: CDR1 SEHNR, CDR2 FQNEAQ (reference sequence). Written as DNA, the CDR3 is TGTGCCAGCAGCGAAGCGGGGGGGGCTAGCACAGATACGCAGTATTTT. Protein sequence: CASSEAGGASTDTQYF. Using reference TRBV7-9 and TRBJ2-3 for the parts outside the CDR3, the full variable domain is DTGVSQNPRHKITKRGQNVTFRCDPISEHNRLYWYRQTLGQGPEFLTYFQNEAQLEKSRLLSDRFSAERPKGSFSTLEIQRTEQGDSAMYLCASSEAGGASTDTQYFGPGTRLTVL.

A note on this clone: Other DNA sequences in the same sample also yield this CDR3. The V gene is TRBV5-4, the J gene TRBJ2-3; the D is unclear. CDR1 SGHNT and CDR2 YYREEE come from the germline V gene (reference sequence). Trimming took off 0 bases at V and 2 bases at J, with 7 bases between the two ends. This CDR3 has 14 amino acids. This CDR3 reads CASSLGGITDTQYF. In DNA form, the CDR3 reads TGTGCCAGCAGCTTGGGCGGTATCACAGATACGCAGTATTTT.

As DNA, the CDR3 is TGTGCCAGCAGTTTATGGGGGACATCTGAAGCTTTCTTT. This codes for CASSLWGTSEAFF. This chain joins TRBV28 and TRBJ1-1; maybe TRBD1 (6 bases). Germline assignment: CDR1 MDHEN and CDR2 SYDVKM. V lost 0 bases and J lost 6, with 8 bases in between. The CDR3 extends over 13 amino acids.

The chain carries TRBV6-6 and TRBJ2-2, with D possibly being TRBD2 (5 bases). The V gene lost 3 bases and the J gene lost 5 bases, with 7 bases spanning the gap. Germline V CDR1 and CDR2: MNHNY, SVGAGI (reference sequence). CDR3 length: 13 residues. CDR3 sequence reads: CASSYPGTGELFF. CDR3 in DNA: TGTGCCAGCAGTTATCCGGGAACCGGGGAGCTGTTTTTT.

CDR3 sequence: CARGAGVAGEQYF. The CDR3 DNA reads as TGTGCCAGAGGGGCGGGAGTGGCTGGCGAGCAGTACTTC. This chain uses TRBV2 with TRBJ2-7; 7 nucleotides line up with TRBD2. The V and J ends lost 9 bases and 6 bases, in that order; junction bases with no gene match: 11. The length of the CDR3 is 13 residues. Germline V CDR1 and CDR2: SNHLY, FYNNEI.

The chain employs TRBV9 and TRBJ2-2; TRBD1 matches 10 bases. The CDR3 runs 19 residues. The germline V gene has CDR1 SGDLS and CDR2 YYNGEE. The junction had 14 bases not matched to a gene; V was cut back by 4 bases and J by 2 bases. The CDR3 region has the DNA TGTGCCAGCAGCCCAGGACAGGGGGTCACTTCCATTAACACCGGGGAGCTGTTTTTT. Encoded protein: CASSPGQGVTSINTGELFF. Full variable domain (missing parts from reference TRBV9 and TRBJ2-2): DSGVTQTPKHLITATGQRVTLRCSPRSGDLSVYWYQQSLDQGLQFLIQYYNGEERAKGNILERFSAQQFPDLHSELNLSSLELGDSALYFCASSPGQGVTSINTGELFFGEGSRLTVL.

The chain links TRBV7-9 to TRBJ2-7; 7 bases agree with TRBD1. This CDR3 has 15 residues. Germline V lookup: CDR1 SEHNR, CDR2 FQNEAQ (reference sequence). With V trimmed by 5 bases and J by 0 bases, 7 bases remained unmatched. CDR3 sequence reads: CASSTGTVNSYEQYF. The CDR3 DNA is TGTGCCAGCAGCACAGGGACAGTAAACTCCTACGAGCAGTACTTC. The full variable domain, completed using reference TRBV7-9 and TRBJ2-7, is DTGVSQNPRHKITKRGQNVTFRCDPISEHNRLYWYRQTLGQGPEFLTYFQNEAQLEKSRLLSDRFSAERPKGSFSTLEIQRTEQGDSAMYLCASSTGTVNSYEQYFGPGTRLTVT.

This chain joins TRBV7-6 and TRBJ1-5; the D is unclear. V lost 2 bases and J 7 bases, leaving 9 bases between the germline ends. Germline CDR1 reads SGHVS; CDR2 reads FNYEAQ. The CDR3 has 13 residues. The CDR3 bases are TGTGCCAGCAGCTTAAATGCGTTCCAGCCCCAGCATTTT. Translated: CASSLNAFQPQHF. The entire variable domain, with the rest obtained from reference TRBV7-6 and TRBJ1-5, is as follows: GAGVSQSPRYKVTKRGQDVALRCDPISGHVSLYWYRQALGQGPEFLTYFNYEAQQDKSGLPNDRFSAERPEGSISTLTIQRTEQRDSAMYRCASSLNAFQPQHFGDGTRLSIL.

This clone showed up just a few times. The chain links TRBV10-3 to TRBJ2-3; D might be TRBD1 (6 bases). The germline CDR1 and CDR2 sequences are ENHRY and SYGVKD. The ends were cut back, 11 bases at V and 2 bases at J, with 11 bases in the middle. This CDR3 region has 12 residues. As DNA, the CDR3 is TGTGCCGTCACAGGGAACACAGATACGCAGTATTTT. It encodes CAVTGNTDTQYF.

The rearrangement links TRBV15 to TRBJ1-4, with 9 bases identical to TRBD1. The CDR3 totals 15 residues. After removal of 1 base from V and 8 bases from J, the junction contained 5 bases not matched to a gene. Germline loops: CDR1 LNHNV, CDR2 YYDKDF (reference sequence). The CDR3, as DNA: TGTGCCACCAGCAGAGGGGACAGGGTGAACGAAAAACTGTTTTTT. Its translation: CATSRGDRVNEKLFF.

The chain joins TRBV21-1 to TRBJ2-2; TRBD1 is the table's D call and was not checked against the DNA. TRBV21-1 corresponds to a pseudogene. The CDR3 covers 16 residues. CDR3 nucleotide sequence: TGTGCCAGCAGCAAAGCCAACAGATCGAACACCGGGGAGCTGTTTTTT. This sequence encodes CASSKANRSNTGELFF.

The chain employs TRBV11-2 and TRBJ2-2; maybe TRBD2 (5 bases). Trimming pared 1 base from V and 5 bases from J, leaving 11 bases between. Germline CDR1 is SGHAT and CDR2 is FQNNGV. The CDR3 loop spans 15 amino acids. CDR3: CASSLGRRWTGELFF. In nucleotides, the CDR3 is TGTGCCAGCAGCTTAGGTAGGAGGTGGACCGGGGAGCTGTTTTTT.